The rows below give T cell receptor beta chains drawn from one sample of a study of blood T cell repertoires in COVID-19. Sequencing was performed with immunoSEQ multiplex PCR; in TCRdb, only in-frame clones are kept and a portion is missing. The top ten clones hold roughly 45% of a sample with more than 35,000 clones, around 81% of them seen once. Input material: peripheral blood. The receptors shown here come from a woman over 75 with acute or convalescent COVID-19. Both conserved end residues are part of each CDR3. A D gene is named only where the DNA matches it firmly. Rows may omit the clone size; those that give it use once, few, many or a size class.

j_gene	d_gene	v_gene	abundance	CDR3aa	CDR3nt
TRBJ1-4	-	TRBV5-1	-	CASSTGQLNEKLFF	TGCGCCAGCAGCACCGGACAGTTGAATGAAAAACTGTTTTTT
TRBJ1-2	TRBD1	TRBV5-1	-	CASSFKGGDYGYTF	TGCGCCAGCAGCTTTAAAGGGGGCGACTATGGCTACACCTTC
TRBJ2-3	-	TRBV10-3	-	CAISGPGDLKDTQYF	TGTGCCATCAGTGGTCCAGGGGATCTCAAAGATACGCAGTATTTT
TRBJ1-3	TRBD1	TRBV3-1/TRBV3-2	-	CASSRDRVGNTIYF	TGTGCCAGCAGCCGGGACAGGGTTGGAAACACCATATATTTT
TRBJ1-2	-	TRBV12-3/TRBV12-4	-	CASSLRTDGFTF	TGTGCCAGCAGTTTACGGACAGACGGGTTCACCTTC
TRBJ2-2	-	TRBV6-1	-	CASSDTGGFGELFF	TGTGCCAGCAGTGATACGGGGGGCTTCGGGGAGCTGTTTTTT
TRBJ1-1	TRBD1	TRBV7-9	-	CASSLAFTGANTEAFF	TGTGCCAGCAGCTTAGCTTTCACAGGGGCGAACACTGAAGCTTTCTTT
TRBJ2-7	-	TRBV19	few	CASSKGIFGAGSYEQYF	TGTGCCAGTAGTAAGGGGATTTTTGGGGCTGGCTCCTACGAGCAGTACTTC
TRBJ1-1	-	TRBV29-1	-	CSVEAQGNTEAFF	TGCAGCGTTGAGGCCCAGGGGAACACTGAAGCTTTCTTT
TRBJ2-2	TRBD1	TRBV2	once	CASSEGGQAHGELFF	TGTGCCAGCAGTGAAGGGGGACAGGCCCACGGGGAGCTGTTTTTT
TRBJ2-1	-	TRBV7-8	-	CASSLRGQIYNEQFF	TGTGCCAGCAGCTTAAGGGGACAAATCTACAATGAGCAGTTCTTC
TRBJ1-2	TRBD1	TRBV7-2	-	CASSYTGASGYTF	TGTGCCAGCAGCTATACAGGGGCCTCTGGCTACACCTTC
TRBJ1-4	-	TRBV5-1	-	CASSSVPGEKLFF	TGCGCCAGCAGCTCCGTCCCGGGGGAAAAACTGTTTTTT
TRBJ2-3	-	TRBV30	-	CAWGGGGRGTDTQYF	TGTGCCTGGGGTGGTGGGGGCAGGGGCACAGATACGCAGTATTTT
TRBJ1-1	TRBD1	TRBV5-6	-	CASSTGQGGTEAFF	TGTGCCAGCAGCACAGGACAGGGAGGGACTGAAGCTTTCTTT
TRBJ1-6	-	TRBV7-9	-	CASSSLDRPNSPLHF	TGTGCCAGCAGCTCCTTAGACAGACCTAATTCACCCCTCCACTTT
TRBJ2-1	-	TRBV19	-	CASSMATGFEQFF	TGTGCCAGTAGTATGGCCACAGGGTTTGAGCAGTTCTTC
TRBJ1-5	-	TRBV19	-	CASSLSYSNQPQHF	TGTGCCAGCTCCCTTAGCTATAGCAATCAGCCCCAGCATTTT
TRBJ2-1	-	TRBV7-9	-	CASSQGDEQFF	TGTGCCAGCAGCCAAGGGGATGAGCAGTTCTTC
TRBJ1-4	TRBD1	TRBV28	-	CASSSGQGVEKLFF	TGTGCCAGCAGTTCGGGACAGGGCGTTGAAAAACTGTTTTTT
TRBJ1-2	-	TRBV5-1	-	CASSLGGSANYGYTF	TGCGCCAGCAGCTTAGGCGGTTCAGCTAACTATGGCTACACCTTC
TRBJ1-1	TRBD1	TRBV6-5	once	CASSNRGRGDTEAFF	TGTGCCAGCAGCAACAGGGGGAGAGGGGACACTGAAGCTTTCTTT
TRBJ2-3	-	TRBV2	-	CASSELLAQDTQYF	TGTGCCAGCAGTGAACTACTAGCTCAAGATACGCAGTATTTT
TRBJ1-2	TRBD1	TRBV3-1/TRBV3-2	-	CASSPTRGRSGYTF	TGTGCCAGCAGCCCAACCAGGGGGAGGAGCGGCTACACCTTC
TRBJ1-3	-	TRBV7-2	-	CASGGPRALVGNTIYF	TGTGCCAGCGGGGGCCCGCGCGCGTTAGTCGGAAACACCATATATTTT
TRBJ1-3	-	TRBV11-2	-	CASSFSDSGNTIYF	TGTGCCAGCAGTTTCTCAGATTCTGGAAACACCATATATTTT
TRBJ2-5	TRBD2	TRBV24-1	-	CATSVRAGGHETQYF	TGTGCCACCAGTGTTCGAGCGGGGGGGCACGAGACCCAGTACTTC
TRBJ2-1	TRBD2	TRBV4-1	-	CASSPTSGGLNEQFF	TGCGCCAGCAGCCCGACTAGCGGGGGGCTGAATGAGCAGTTCTTC
TRBJ1-1	TRBD1	TRBV19	-	CASSLRQGSSTEAFF	TGTGCCAGTAGTCTAAGACAGGGGTCGTCGACGGAAGCTTTCTTT
TRBJ2-1	TRBD2	TRBV5-1	-	CASSLVVAGTNEQFF	TGCGCCAGCAGCTTGGTAGTAGCGGGAACCAATGAGCAGTTCTTC
TRBJ1-1	-	TRBV28	-	CASTPVWETEAFF	TGTGCCAGCACCCCGGTTTGGGAGACTGAAGCTTTCTTT
TRBJ1-4	-	TRBV19	-	CASSLNLQGFGTNEKLFF	TGTGCCAGTAGTCTCAACCTCCAGGGATTCGGGACTAATGAAAAACTGTTTTTT
TRBJ2-7	-	TRBV18	-	CASSPPGFYEQYF	TGTGCCAGCTCACCTCCGGGGTTCTACGAGCAGTACTTC
TRBJ1-6	TRBD1	TRBV13	-	CASSLRGRAGSPLHF	TGTGCCAGCAGCTTAAGGGGGCGGGCCGGTTCACCCCTCCACTTT
TRBJ1-2	-	TRBV5-4	-	CASSLEGDPKYGYTF	TGTGCCAGCAGCTTGGAAGGAGATCCTAAGTATGGCTACACCTTC
TRBJ1-2	TRBD1	TRBV5-1	-	CASSFTGAQVRGYTF	TGCGCCAGCAGCTTTACAGGGGCGCAAGTTCGGGGCTACACCTTC
TRBJ1-5	-	TRBV7-9	-	CASSLEEQPQHF	TGTGCCAGCAGCTTAGAAGAGCAGCCCCAGCATTTT
TRBJ2-6	-	TRBV3-1/TRBV3-2	-	CASSLYRDGANVLTF	TGTGCCAGCAGCCTGTACAGGGATGGGGCCAACGTCCTGACTTTC
TRBJ1-4	TRBD1	TRBV5-1	-	CASSSGQGARGEKLFF	TGCGCCAGCAGCTCCGGACAGGGGGCGCGAGGGGAAAAACTGTTTTTT
TRBJ1-3	-	TRBV12-3/TRBV12-4	few	CASGRTGNTIYF	TGTGCCAGCGGGAGAACAGGAAACACCATATATTTT
TRBJ1-4	TRBD1	TRBV28	-	CATLDRGDEKLFF	TGTGCCACCCTCGACAGGGGGGATGAAAAACTGTTTTTT
TRBJ2-5	TRBD1	TRBV28	-	CASTIGQGDQETQYF	TGTGCCAGCACCATAGGGCAGGGGGACCAAGAGACCCAGTACTTC
TRBJ1-1	-	TRBV7-2	-	CASSPREQGLRGTEAFF	TGTGCTAGCAGCCCCCGAGAACAGGGTCTTAGGGGCACTGAAGCTTTCTTT
TRBJ1-5	TRBD1	TRBV19	once	CASSIQGGRNQPQHF	TGTGCCAGTAGTATCCAAGGGGGCAGGAATCAGCCCCAGCATTTT
TRBJ1-3	TRBD1	TRBV28	-	CASSPGTGIGTIYF	TGTGCCAGCAGTCCCGGGACAGGGATCGGGACCATATATTTT
TRBJ1-2	-	TRBV27	-	CASSAQGFYGYTF	TGTGCCAGCAGTGCTCAGGGGTTCTATGGCTACACCTTC
TRBJ1-5	-	TRBV5-1	-	CASSLGTPASNQPQHF	TGCGCCAGCAGCTTGGGGACACCGGCGAGCAATCAGCCCCAGCATTTT
TRBJ1-5	-	TRBV15	-	CATSRVGGDQPQHF	TGTGCCACCAGCAGAGTAGGGGGAGATCAGCCCCAGCATTTT
TRBJ1-3	TRBD1	TRBV6-5	-	CASRLDRTSGNTIYF	TGTGCCAGCAGGCTGGACAGGACCTCTGGAAACACCATATATTTT
TRBJ2-5	TRBD1	TRBV7-9	-	CASSLGQVQETQYF	TGTGCCAGCAGCTTGGGACAGGTACAAGAGACCCAGTACTTC
TRBJ2-6	TRBD1	TRBV5-1	few	CASSLVTGVGANVLTF	TGCGCCAGCAGCTTGGTTACAGGGGTTGGGGCCAACGTCCTGACTTTC
TRBJ1-1	-	TRBV5-6	-	CASSGETRVGGSEAFF	TGTGCCAGCAGCGGGGAGACGAGGGTAGGAGGGTCTGAAGCTTTCTTT
TRBJ2-5	TRBD1	TRBV11-2	-	CASSTGQGWTSWETQYF	TGTGCCAGCAGCACGGGACAGGGTTGGACTTCGTGGGAGACCCAGTACTTC
TRBJ2-5	TRBD2	TRBV7-7	-	CASSFFSPSGGAWETQYF	TGTGCTAGCAGCTTCTTCTCGCCTAGCGGGGGGGCCTGGGAGACCCAGTACTTC
TRBJ2-1	-	TRBV18	-	CASSPRGDNEQFF	TGTGCCAGCTCACCACGGGGAGACAATGAGCAGTTCTTC